The entry that follows covers one T cell receptor (beta chain) sequence. The source of the sample is a study of T-cell memory formation after mild COVID-19. Via MiXCR, TCRdb re-called the 5' RACE reads, giving one row per CDR3 protein. The repertoire holds 470,000 or so distinct CDR3 sequences, with over 15% as singletons. V was clipped by 0 bases and J by 2 bases, with 13 bases between them. The germline CDR1 and CDR2 sequences are DFQATT and SNEGSKA (reference sequence). The CDR3 loop spans 16 amino acids. This receptor was obtained from an adult woman who had mild COVID-19 (a few samples of this study predate the infection). Cell type and time point are not known. Sequencing was done on a sample of PBMCs or a T cell subset sorted from them (not recorded which). The chain has TRBV20-1 and TRBJ2-2; D unresolved. The CDR3 reads CSARDLVGGNTGELFF. Written as DNA, the CDR3 is TGCAGTGCTAGAGATTTGGTCGGCGGAAACACCGGGGAGCTGTTTTTT.